The next 4 T cell receptor beta chains were all read from a single sample in a study of blood T cell repertoires in COVID-19. Method: immunoSEQ multiplex PCR; TCRdb's copy keeps in-frame clones and lacks some. The sample lists 360,000 or so clones, about 92% occurring once. The sample taken for sequencing was peripheral blood. The origin of the receptors is a woman between 55 and 75 years old with COVID-19, enrolled during active disease.

The chain carries TRBV14 and TRBJ2-5, with no clear D. In germline, CDR1 is SGHDN, CDR2 FVKESK. The ends were cut back, 4 bases at V and 1 base at J, with 4 bases in the middle. This CDR3 is 12 amino acids long. The CDR3 nucleotides read TGTGCCAGCAGCCCCTCCCAAGAGACCCAGTACTTC. Its translation is CASSPSQETQYF.

The chain combines TRBV18 with TRBJ1-3; D remains ambiguous. CDR1 KGHSH and CDR2 LQKENI come from the germline V gene. This CDR3 is built from 14 residues. Trimming took 1 base from V and 2 from J, leaving 6 bases between them. The CDR3 is CASSPQNTGNTIYF. CDR3 coding DNA: TGTGCCAGCTCACCACAAAACACTGGAAACACCATATATTTT.

V usage is TRBV5-1 and J usage is TRBJ2-1, with TRBD2 matching over 14 bases. The germline CDR1 and CDR2 sequences are SGHRS and YFSETQ. Trimming took 7 bases from V and 0 from J; bases not matched to a gene: 9. CDR3 size: 18 residues. Here the CDR3 DNA reads TGCGCCAGCTCGACGGGACTAGCGGGGGCTATCTCCTACAATGAGCAGTTCTTC. This codes for CASSTGLAGAISYNEQFF.

This rearrangement joins TRBV5-1 to TRBJ1-4, with D possibly being TRBD1 (5 bases). Trimming stripped 2 bases from V and 4 bases from J, with 9 bases between. Germline CDR1 and CDR2: SGHRS and YFSETQ. The CDR3 has 14 amino acids. The CDR3 region is CASSFQGGNEKLFF. The CDR3 DNA sequence: TGCGCCAGCAGCTTCCAGGGTGGTAATGAAAAACTGTTTTTT.